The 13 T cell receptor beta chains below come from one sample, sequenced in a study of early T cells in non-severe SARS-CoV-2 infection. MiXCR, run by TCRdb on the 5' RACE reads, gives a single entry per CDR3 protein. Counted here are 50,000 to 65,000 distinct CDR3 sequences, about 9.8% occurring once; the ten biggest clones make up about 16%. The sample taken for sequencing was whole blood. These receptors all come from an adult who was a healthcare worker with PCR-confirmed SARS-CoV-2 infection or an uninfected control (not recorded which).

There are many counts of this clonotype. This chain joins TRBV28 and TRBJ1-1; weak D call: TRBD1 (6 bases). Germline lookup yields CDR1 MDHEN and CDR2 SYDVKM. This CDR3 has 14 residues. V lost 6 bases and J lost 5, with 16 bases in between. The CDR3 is CASRTGGAGTEAFF. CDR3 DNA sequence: TGTGCCAGCAGGACCGGGGGCGCCGGTACTGAAGCTTTCTTT.

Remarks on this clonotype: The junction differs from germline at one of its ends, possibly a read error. The CDR3 region is CASCLVRTQTDTQYF. The DNA of the CDR3 is TGTGCCAGCTGCTTAGTACGTACCCAAACAGATACGCAGTATTTT. The V and J genes are TRBV7-9 and TRBJ2-3, with no clear D. The CDR3 spans 15 residues. Germline assignment: CDR1 SEHNR and CDR2 FQNEAQ (reference sequence).

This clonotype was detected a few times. The CDR3 loop reads CSATRLGDGQETQYF. The CDR3 DNA reads TGCAGTGCAACCCGTTTGGGGGACGGGCAAGAGACCCAGTACTTC. This sequence joins TRBV20-1 and TRBJ2-5; TRBD1 or TRBD2 may be the D gene (5 bases each). Trimming removed 6 bases at V and 2 bases at J, with 19 bases between. Germline assignment: CDR1 DFQATT and CDR2 SNEGSKA (reference sequence). There are 15 residues in the CDR3.

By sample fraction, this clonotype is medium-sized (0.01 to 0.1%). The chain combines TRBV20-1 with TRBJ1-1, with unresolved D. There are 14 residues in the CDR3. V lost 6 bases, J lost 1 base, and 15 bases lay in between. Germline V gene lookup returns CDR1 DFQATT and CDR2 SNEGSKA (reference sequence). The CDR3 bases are TGCAGTGCCGTTAACGCACAGTGGAACACTGAAGCTTTCTTT. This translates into CSAVNAQWNTEAFF.

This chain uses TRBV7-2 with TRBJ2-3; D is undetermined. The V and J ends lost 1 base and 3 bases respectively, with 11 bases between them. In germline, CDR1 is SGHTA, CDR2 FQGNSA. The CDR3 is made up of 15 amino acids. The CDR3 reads CASSLVLERTDTQYF. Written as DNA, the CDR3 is TGTGCCAGCAGCTTAGTGCTTGAGAGGACAGATACGCAGTATTTT. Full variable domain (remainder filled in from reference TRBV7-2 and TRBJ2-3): GAGVSQSPSNKVTEKGKDVELRCDPISGHTALYWYRQSLGQGLEFLIYFQGNSAPDKSGLPSDRFSAERTGGSVSTLTIQRTQQEDSAVYLCASSLVLERTDTQYFGPGTRLTVL.

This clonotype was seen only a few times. CDR3 bases: TGTGCCAGCAGCCACCCCCTCTCGCAACCGTTCTTC. As protein: CASSHPLSQPFF. The J gene is TRBJ2-1, the V gene TRBV11-2; D uncertain. The CDR3 covers 12 residues. CDR1 and CDR2 (germline): SGHAT, FQNNGV. The germline V and J ends were trimmed by 5 bases and 15 bases, with 17 bases remaining between them.

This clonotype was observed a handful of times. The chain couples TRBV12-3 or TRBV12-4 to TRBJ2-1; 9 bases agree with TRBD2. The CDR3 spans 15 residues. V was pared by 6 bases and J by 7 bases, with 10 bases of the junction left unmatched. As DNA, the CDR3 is TGTGCCAGCAGCGCTGGGACTAGCTTTAAGAATGAGCAGTTCTTC. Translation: CASSAGTSFKNEQFF.

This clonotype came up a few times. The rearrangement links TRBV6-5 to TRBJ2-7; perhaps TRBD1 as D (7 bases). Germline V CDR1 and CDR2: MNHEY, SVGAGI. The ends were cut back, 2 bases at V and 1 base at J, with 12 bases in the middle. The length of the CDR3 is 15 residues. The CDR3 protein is CASSYNGGQSYEQYF. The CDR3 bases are TGTGCCAGCAGTTACAACGGGGGACAGTCCTACGAGCAGTACTTC.

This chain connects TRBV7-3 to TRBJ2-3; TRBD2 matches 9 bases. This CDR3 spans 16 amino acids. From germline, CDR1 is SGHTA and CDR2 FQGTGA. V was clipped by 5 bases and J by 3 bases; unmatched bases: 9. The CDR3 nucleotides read TGTGCCAGCAGCCAGGGGAGTAGCGGGAGAACAGATACGCAGTATTTT. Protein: CASSQGSSGRTDTQYF. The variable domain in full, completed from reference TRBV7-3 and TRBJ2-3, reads GAGVSQTPSNKVTEKGKYVELRCDPISGHTALYWYRQSLGQGPEFLIYFQGTGAADDSGLPNDRFFAVRPEGSVSTLKIQRTERGDSAVYLCASSQGSSGRTDTQYFGPGTRLTVL.

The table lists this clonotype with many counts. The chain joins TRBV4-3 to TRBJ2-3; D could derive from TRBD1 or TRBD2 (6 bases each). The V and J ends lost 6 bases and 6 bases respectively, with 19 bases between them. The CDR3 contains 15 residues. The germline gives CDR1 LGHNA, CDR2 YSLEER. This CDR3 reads CASSQTGASRDTQYF. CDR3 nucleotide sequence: TGCGCCAGCAGTCAAACGGGGGCGTCAAGGGATACGCAGTATTTT.

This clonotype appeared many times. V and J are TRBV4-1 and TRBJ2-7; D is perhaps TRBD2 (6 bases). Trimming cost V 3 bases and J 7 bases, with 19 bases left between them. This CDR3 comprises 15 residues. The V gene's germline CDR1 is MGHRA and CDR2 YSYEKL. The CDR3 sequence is CASSHPNGGTREQYF. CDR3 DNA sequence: TGCGCCAGCAGCCACCCTAACGGGGGAACTAGAGAGCAGTACTTC.

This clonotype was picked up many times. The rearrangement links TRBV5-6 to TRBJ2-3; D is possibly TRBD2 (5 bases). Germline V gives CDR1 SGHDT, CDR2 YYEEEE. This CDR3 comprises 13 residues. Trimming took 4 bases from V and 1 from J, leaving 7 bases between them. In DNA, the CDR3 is TGTGCCAGCAGCAAGAGGGGCACAGATACGCAGTATTTT. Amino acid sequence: CASSKRGTDTQYF.

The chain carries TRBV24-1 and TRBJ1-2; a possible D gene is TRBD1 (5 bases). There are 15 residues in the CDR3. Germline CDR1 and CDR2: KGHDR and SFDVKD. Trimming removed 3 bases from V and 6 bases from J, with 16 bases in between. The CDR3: CATSDPAREHNGYTF. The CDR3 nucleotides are TGTGCCACCAGTGATCCAGCCAGGGAACACAATGGCTACACCTTC.